This TCR beta chain emerged from a study of shared clonotypes between healthy human individuals. Study-level findings and limits: Clonotypes that were shared across a handful of donors made up around 5% of naive CD4 clonotypes. Larger estimated richness was generally seen in naive subsets than in memory subsets.

Subsets obtained from CD4+ cells comprised CD45RA+ naive and CD45RA-negative memory cells. The assay was run at deep level. Generated by immunoSEQ multiplex PCR, the TCRdb table keeps only in-frame clones and is missing some. The table records roughly 680,000 clones, about two thirds of them present only once. Concerning this clone itself: Its antigen is not known.

This CDR3 region has 13 residues. Trimming pared 10 bases from V and 1 base from J, leaving 13 bases between. The germline V gene encodes CDR1 LNHDA and CDR2 SQIVND (reference sequence). This rearrangement joins TRBV19 to TRBJ1-1, with no clear D. The sequence was collected from a woman in her 30s in good health. The specimen was memory CD4+ T cells sorted from blood. This sample's subset: CD45RA-negative fraction. CDR3 sequence: CATTPLGNTEAFF. CDR3 DNA sequence: TGTGCCACCACTCCACTAGGGAACACTGAAGCTTTCTTT.